The clone carrying this TCR beta chain was recorded only once. These data come from a study of blood T cell repertoires in COVID-19. The overall study: Acute-phase and convalescent COVID-19 samples originated in the United States, Italy and Spain. The analysed material was cDNA or gDNA that came from T cells, B-cell-depleted T cells, or PBMCs.

Per the original methods: By means of reference gene primer amplification, nucleated cell counts were estimated. TCRdb's copy holds only in-frame clones and misses some; the assay was immunoSEQ multiplex PCR. V and J calls and clone size follow that table, whereas D and trimming were derived from the DNA. The profile shows about 81,000 clones, roughly 96% of them singletons. Losses at the gene ends were 5 bases for V and 7 bases for J; bases not matched to a gene: 6. Per germline, CDR1 SGHTA and CDR2 FQGNSA. The CDR3 covers 14 residues. This chain links TRBV7-2 with TRBJ2-7; the match to TRBD2 covers 12 bases. The origin of this receptor is a human donor with active COVID-19. The donor label of this sample is uncertain. The sequenced sample consisted of peripheral blood. The CDR3 DNA reads TGTGCCAGCAGCCCGGGGACTAGCGGGTTTGAGCAGTACTTC. Protein sequence: CASSPGTSGFEQYF.